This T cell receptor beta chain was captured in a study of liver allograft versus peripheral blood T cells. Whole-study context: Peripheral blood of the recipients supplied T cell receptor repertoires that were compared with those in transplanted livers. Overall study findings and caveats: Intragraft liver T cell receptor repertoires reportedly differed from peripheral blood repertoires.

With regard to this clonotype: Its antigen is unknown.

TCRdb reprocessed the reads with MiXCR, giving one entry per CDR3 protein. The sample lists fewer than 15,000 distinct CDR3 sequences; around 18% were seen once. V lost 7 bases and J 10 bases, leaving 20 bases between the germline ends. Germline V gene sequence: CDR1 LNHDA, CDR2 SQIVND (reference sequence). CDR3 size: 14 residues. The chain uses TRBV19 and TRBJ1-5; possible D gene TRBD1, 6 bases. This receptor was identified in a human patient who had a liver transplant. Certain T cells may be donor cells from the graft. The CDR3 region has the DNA TGTGCCAGTACCCCTGACAGGACCAGAGGTCCCCAGCATTTT. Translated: CASTPDRTRGPQHF.